These 17 T cell receptor beta chains originate from one sample sequenced in a study of CXCR3-negative and CXCR3-positive naive CD8 T cells. Points from the study as a whole: Relative to CXCR3-negative naive cells, CXCR3-positive naive cells had more hydrophobic TRB CDR3s.

Through 5' RACE with UMI labels, the TRB cDNA libraries were prepared. TCRdb reprocessed the 5' RACE reads, with one entry per CDR3 protein and no DNA. The sample table includes tens of thousands of distinct CDR3 sequences. No antigen has been identified for these receptors. Sequencing was performed on naive CXCR3+ CD8+ T cells from blood. Subset here: CD45RO-CCR7+CD27+CD95- naive CD8+ T cells expressing CXCR3 (TNR3+). These receptors originate from a human donor in good health. Some clones in this sample may be carry-over from other donors' samples.

This sequence joins TRBV7-9 and TRBJ2-2; TCRdb picks TRBD1, but there is no DNA to check that call. The germline gives CDR1 SEHNR, CDR2 FQNEAQ (reference sequence). This CDR3 has 13 residues. CDR3 sequence: CASDQGNTGELFF.

J is TRBJ2-7 and V is TRBV7-7; as DNA is missing, the TRBD1 call by TCRdb cannot be tested. This CDR3 has 11 amino acids. Germline V gives CDR1 SSHAT, CDR2 FNYEAQ (reference sequence). This CDR3 is CASRQGYEQYF.

The V gene is TRBV7-2, the J gene TRBJ2-7; as DNA is missing, the TRBD2 call by TCRdb cannot be tested. Germline CDR1 and CDR2: SGHTA and FQGNSA. The CDR3 runs 14 residues. This CDR3 reads CASSLGGFMYKQYF.

V is TRBV4-1 and J is TRBJ2-1; TCRdb's D call of TRBD2 is untestable without DNA. This CDR3 has 14 amino acids. CDR1 and CDR2 from the germline V gene are MGHRA and YSYEKL. The CDR3 loop is CASSRNSGNNEQFF.

This chain uses TRBV28 with TRBJ2-1; TCRdb returns TRBD2, unconfirmable since there is no DNA. Per germline, CDR1 MDHEN and CDR2 SYDVKM. The CDR3 length is 20 residues. CDR3 sequence reads: CASSLWVSLAGGDGAYEQFF.

The V call is TRBV7-8, the J call TRBJ2-1. CDR3 length: 16 amino acids. Germline V gene lookup returns CDR1 SGHVS and CDR2 FQNEAQ. CDR3 loop: CASSLDRATSYNEQFF.

The genes are TRBV4-3 and TRBJ2-5; TCRdb returns TRBD1, unconfirmable since there is no DNA. Germline CDR1 LGHNA, CDR2 YSLEER. This CDR3 has 13 residues. CDR3 protein: CASSHQGSETQYF.

V and J are TRBV5-6 and TRBJ2-1; TCRdb's assignment of TRBD1 cannot be checked, as there is no DNA. Germline values: CDR1 SGHDT, CDR2 YYEEEE. This CDR3 comprises 13 residues. This CDR3 is CASSLGGAGEQFF. Full variable domain (remainder filled in from reference TRBV5-6 and TRBJ2-1): DAGVTQSPTHLIKTRGQQVTLRCSPKSGHDTVSWYQQALGQGPQFIFQYYEEEERQRGNFPDRFSGHQFPNYSSELNVNALLLGDSALYLCASSLGGAGEQFFGPGTRLTVL.

The CDR3 loop reads CASSYWLGGTGELFF. This chain joins TRBV5-5 and TRBJ2-2; TCRdb reports TRBD2, a call that lacks DNA to check it against. Per the germline V gene, CDR1 is SGHKS and CDR2 is YYEKEE (reference sequence). This CDR3 is 15 amino acids long.

The gene calls are TRBV7-9 and TRBJ1-1. Germline CDR1 SEHNR, CDR2 FQNEAQ (reference sequence). CDR3 size: 12 residues. The chain's CDR3 is CASSLKRAEAFF.

The CDR3 reads CASTPDAGTPGELFF. The chain links TRBV28 to TRBJ2-2; without DNA, the TCRdb call of TRBD1 cannot be checked. Germline V CDR1 and CDR2: MDHEN, SYDVKM. This CDR3 has 15 residues.

The rearrangement links TRBV7-9 to TRBJ2-3; TCRdb's D call, TRBD2, is unchecked because there is no DNA. The germline V gene has CDR1 SEHNR and CDR2 FQNEAQ (reference sequence). The CDR3 extends over 16 amino acids. The chain's CDR3 is CASSYIAGGNTDTQYF.

J is TRBJ2-1 and V is TRBV15; lacking DNA, the TRBD1 call made by TCRdb goes unchecked. Germline CDR1 reads LNHNV; CDR2 reads YYDKDF (reference sequence). The CDR3 is 16 amino acids. This CDR3 reads CATSREQVNSYNEQFF. Full variable domain (rest looked up from reference TRBV15 and TRBJ2-1): DAMVIQNPRYQVTQFGKPVTLSCSQTLNHNVMYWYQQKSSQAPKLLFHYYDKDFNNEADTPDNFQSRRPNTSFCFLDIRSPGLGDTAMYLCATSREQVNSYNEQFFGPGTRLTVL.

The rearrangement uses TRBV6-2 or TRBV6-3 and TRBJ2-3; TCRdb indicates TRBD2, and absent DNA this call remains unverified. CDR3 length: 16 residues. Germline CDR1 and CDR2: MNHEY and SVGEGT. CDR3 in amino acids: CASSYRLAGVTDTQYF.

The chain couples TRBV28 to TRBJ2-2; TCRdb returns TRBD1, unconfirmable since there is no DNA. Germline CDR1 is MDHEN and CDR2 is SYDVKM. The CDR3 contains 18 residues. The CDR3 reads CASTLSRDRELNTGELFF.

The chain combines TRBV7-9 with TRBJ1-5; the TCRdb D gene call, TRBD1, has no DNA to confirm it. This CDR3 comprises 18 residues. CDR1 is SEHNR, CDR2 FQNEAQ, per germline (reference sequence). Here the CDR3 reads CASSFIGTRRLSYQPQHF. Drawing the rest from reference TRBV7-9 and TRBJ1-5, the complete variable domain is DTGVSQNPRHKITKRGQNVTFRCDPISEHNRLYWYRQTLGQGPEFLTYFQNEAQLEKSRLLSDRFSAERPKGSFSTLEIQRTEQGDSAMYLCASSFIGTRRLSYQPQHFGDGTRLSIL.

The rearrangement links TRBV20-1 to TRBJ2-7. CDR3 length: 12 amino acids. Germline loops: CDR1 DFQATT, CDR2 SNEGSKA (reference sequence). This chain's CDR3 is CSAKSRLSEQYF.